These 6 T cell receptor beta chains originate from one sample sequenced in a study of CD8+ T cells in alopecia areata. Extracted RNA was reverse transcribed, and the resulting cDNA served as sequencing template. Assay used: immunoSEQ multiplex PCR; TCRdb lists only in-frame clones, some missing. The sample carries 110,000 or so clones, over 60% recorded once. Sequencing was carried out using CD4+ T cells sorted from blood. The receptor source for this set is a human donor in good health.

CDR3 sequence reads: CASSLGQAALSGANVLTF. DNA for the CDR3: TGTGCCAGCAGCCTGGGACAGGCAGCGCTCTCTGGGGCCAACGTCCTGACTTTC. The chain couples TRBV7-8 to TRBJ2-6; 8 bases match TRBD1. The CDR3 has 18 residues. The V segment lost 5 bases and the J segment 0 bases; nucleotides outside the gene matches: 9. Germline loops: CDR1 SGHVS, CDR2 FQNEAQ.

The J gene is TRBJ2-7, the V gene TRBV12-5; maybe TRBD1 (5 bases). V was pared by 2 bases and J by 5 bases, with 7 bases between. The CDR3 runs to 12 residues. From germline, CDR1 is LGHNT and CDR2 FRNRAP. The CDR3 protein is CASGLTRDEQYF. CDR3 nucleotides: TGTGCTAGTGGTTTGACCAGGGACGAGCAGTACTTC.

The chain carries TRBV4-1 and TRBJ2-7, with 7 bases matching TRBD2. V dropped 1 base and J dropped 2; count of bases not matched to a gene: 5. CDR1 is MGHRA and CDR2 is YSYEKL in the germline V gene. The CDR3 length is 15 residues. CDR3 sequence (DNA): TGCGCCAGCAGCCAAGGTCTAGCGGTAGCCTACGAGCAGTACTTC. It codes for CASSQGLAVAYEQYF.

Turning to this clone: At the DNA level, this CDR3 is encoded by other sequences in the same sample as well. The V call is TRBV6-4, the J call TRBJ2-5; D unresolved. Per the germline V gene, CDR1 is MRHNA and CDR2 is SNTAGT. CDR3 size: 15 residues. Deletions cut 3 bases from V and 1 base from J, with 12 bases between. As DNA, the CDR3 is TGTGCCAGCAGTGAAGAAGGAAGGTTCCAAGAGACCCAGTACTTC. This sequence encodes CASSEEGRFQETQYF.

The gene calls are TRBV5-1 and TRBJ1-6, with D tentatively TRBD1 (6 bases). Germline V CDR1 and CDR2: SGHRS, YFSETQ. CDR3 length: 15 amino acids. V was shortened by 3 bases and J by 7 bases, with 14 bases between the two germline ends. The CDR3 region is CASSSRGERNSPLHF. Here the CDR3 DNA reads TGCGCCAGCAGCTCTAGGGGGGAGAGGAATTCACCCCTCCACTTT.

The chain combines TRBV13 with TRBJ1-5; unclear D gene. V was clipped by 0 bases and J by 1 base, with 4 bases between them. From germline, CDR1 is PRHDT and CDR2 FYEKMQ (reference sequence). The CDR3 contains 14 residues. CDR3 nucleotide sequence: TGTGCCAGCAGCTTAGGTCCCAGCAATCAGCCCCAGCATTTT. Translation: CASSLGPSNQPQHF. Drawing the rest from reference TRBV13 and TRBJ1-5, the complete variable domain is AAGVIQSPRHLIKEKRETATLKCYPIPRHDTVYWYQQGPGQDPQFLISFYEKMQSDKGSIPDRFSAQQFSDYHSELNMSSLELGDSALYFCASSLGPSNQPQHFGDGTRLSIL.